Each of the 9 T cell receptor beta chains below was sequenced from the same sample in a study of vaccination and CD4 T cells after COVID-19. Cultured CD4+ T-cell DNA underwent Oncomine TCR Beta short-read sequencing. TCRdb used MiXCR to reprocess the PCR reads, holding one entry per CDR3 protein. The sample lists 15,000 or so distinct CDR3 sequences; 30% were seen once. Documented treatment: approximately nine-day PBMC culture with coronavirus spike peptide pools or control peptides (ViraFEST assay). These receptors have no identified antigens. The sequenced sample was cultured CD4+ T cells from blood. The receptors come from a human donor with COVID-19.

V is TRBV7-3 and J is TRBJ2-3; D tentatively reads TRBD1 or TRBD2 (6 bases each). CDR1 is SGHTA, CDR2 FQGTGA, per germline. The CDR3 runs to 14 residues. V was shortened by 4 bases and J by 5 bases, with 13 bases between the two germline ends. CDR3 residues: CASSYGGKLDTQYF. Here the CDR3 DNA reads TGTGCCAGCAGCTACGGGGGCAAACTAGATACGCAGTATTTT.

This chain uses TRBV7-2 with TRBJ2-2, with D possibly matching TRBD1 (7 bases). The V end was cut by 8 bases, the J end by 5 bases, with 18 bases between. Looked up from germline, CDR1 is SGHTA and CDR2 is FQGNSA. The CDR3 covers 15 residues. CDR3 sequence: CASSAEGARTGELFF. The CDR3 DNA reads TGTGCCAGCTCAGCGGAGGGGGCGCGGACCGGGGAGCTGTTTTTT. Together with reference TRBV7-2 and TRBJ2-2, the CDR3 gives the full variable domain: GAGVSQSPSNKVTEKGKDVELRCDPISGHTALYWYRQSLGQGLEFLIYFQGNSAPDKSGLPSDRFSAERTGGSVSTLTIQRTQQEDSAVYLCASSAEGARTGELFFGEGSRLTVL.

The rearrangement uses TRBV12-3 or TRBV12-4 and TRBJ2-7; the match to TRBD2 covers 8 bases. The V and J ends lost 4 bases and 0 bases, in that order; junction bases with no gene match: 11. The CDR3 runs 17 residues. CDR3 residues: CASSSPLGGGSSYEQYF. CDR3 in DNA: TGTGCCAGCAGTTCCCCCCTCGGCGGGGGGAGCTCCTACGAGCAGTACTTC.

The chain employs TRBV9 and TRBJ1-1; TRBD1 might be the D (5 bases). Germline V CDR1 and CDR2: SGDLS, YYNGEE. Trimming pared 7 bases from V and 4 bases from J, leaving 20 bases between. This CDR3 spans 15 amino acids. The CDR3 spells CASGGLGEGGTEAFF. For the CDR3, the DNA is TGTGCCAGCGGAGGCCTGGGGGAGGGCGGCACTGAAGCTTTCTTT.

Only a few counts were recorded for this clonotype. V gene TRBV27 combines with J gene TRBJ2-3, with a weak D call TRBD2 (6 bases). Germline CDR1 reads MNHEY; CDR2 reads SMNVEV (reference sequence). CDR3 length: 15 residues. Trimming took 7 bases from V and 1 from J, leaving 15 bases between them. The CDR3 region is CASNREAGRTDTQYF. The DNA of the CDR3 is TGTGCCAGCAACCGAGAGGCGGGGCGCACAGATACGCAGTATTTT.

The sample holds a few counts of this clonotype. The gene calls are TRBV11-3 and TRBJ1-6; 10 bases are shared with TRBD1. The CDR3 is made up of 19 amino acids. J lost 0 bases, V lost 5 bases, and 10 bases had no gene match. Germline CDR1 SGHNT, CDR2 YENEEA. CDR3 in amino acids: CASSNPGQGLSSYNSPLHF. In DNA form, the CDR3 reads TGTGCCAGCAGCAATCCGGGACAGGGGCTGAGCTCCTATAATTCACCCCTCCACTTT.

V gene TRBV11-3 combines with J gene TRBJ1-3; D is undetermined. This CDR3 has 16 residues. Germline CDR1 and CDR2: SGHNT and YENEEA. Trimming stripped 5 bases from V and 2 bases from J, with 16 bases between. The CDR3 spells CASSASPATPGNTIYF. The CDR3 DNA reads TGTGCCAGCAGCGCAAGCCCTGCCACGCCTGGAAACACCATATATTTT.

This clonotype has more than one count but fewer than ten. V usage is TRBV7-8 and J usage is TRBJ1-1; 9 nucleotides match TRBD1. The V gene's germline CDR1 is SGHVS and CDR2 FQNEAQ. The V segment lost 5 bases and the J segment 5 bases; nucleotides outside the gene matches: 12. CDR3 length: 16 residues. The chain's CDR3 is CASSLFTGGAGTEAFF. The CDR3 nucleotides are TGTGCCAGCAGCCTATTTACAGGGGGCGCGGGTACTGAAGCTTTCTTT.

The chain couples TRBV20-1 to TRBJ2-7, with a tentative D call TRBD2 (5 bases). CDR1 is DFQATT, CDR2 SNEGSKA, per germline (reference sequence). V was shortened by 1 base and J by 6 bases, with 10 bases between the two germline ends. This CDR3 is built from 12 residues. The CDR3 DNA follows: TGCAGTGCTAGAGGGGCTGCGGGCGAGCAGTACTTC. This gives the protein CSARGAAGEQYF.